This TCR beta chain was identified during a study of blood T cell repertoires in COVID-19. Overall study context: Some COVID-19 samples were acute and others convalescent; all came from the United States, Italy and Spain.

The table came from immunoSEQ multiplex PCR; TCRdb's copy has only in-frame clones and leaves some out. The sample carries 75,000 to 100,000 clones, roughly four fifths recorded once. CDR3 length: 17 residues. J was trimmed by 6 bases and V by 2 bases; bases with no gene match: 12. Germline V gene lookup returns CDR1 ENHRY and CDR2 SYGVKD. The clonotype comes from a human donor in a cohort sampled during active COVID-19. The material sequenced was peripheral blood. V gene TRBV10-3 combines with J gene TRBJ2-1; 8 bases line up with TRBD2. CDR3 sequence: CAISEEILAASPNEQFF. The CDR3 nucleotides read TGTGCCATCAGTGAGGAGATACTAGCGGCGTCTCCCAATGAGCAGTTCTTC.